The clone carrying this T cell receptor beta chain was seen only a few times. As yet, its antigen is unknown. The method was immunoSEQ multiplex PCR; TCRdb's version includes in-frame clones alone and lacks a portion of them. The sample has 110,000 to 150,000 clones; more than 80% are singletons. The sample belongs to a study of T cell responses to AZD1222 COVID-19 vaccine. Findings and limits, study-wide: Clonal diversity was possibly underestimated; the donors were predominantly white British and more often female. Regions 160-218 and 743-854 dominated among vaccine-associated CD4 TCRs spanning spike. As reported, nearly half of all spike-specific TCRs target variant regions that are unmutated. Baseline seropositivity occurred in only a handful of AZD1222 recipients.

CDR1 SGHTA and CDR2 FQGNSA come from the germline V gene. The germline V and J ends were trimmed by 1 base and 5 bases, with 13 bases remaining between them. The CDR3 has 15 residues. This clonotype was sampled from an adult in good health. Material: peripheral blood, obtained on day 0 of AZD1222 vaccination. The V gene is TRBV7-2, the J gene TRBJ2-3; D gene unclear. The CDR3 loop is CASSLGLGGGDTQYF. As DNA, the CDR3 is TGTGCCAGCAGCTTAGGGCTAGGTGGCGGAGATACGCAGTATTTT. Filled out from reference TRBV7-2 and TRBJ2-3, the complete variable domain reads GAGVSQSPSNKVTEKGKDVELRCDPISGHTALYWYRQSLGQGLEFLIYFQGNSAPDKSGLPSDRFSAERTGGSVSTLTIQRTQQEDSAVYLCASSLGLGGGDTQYFGPGTRLTVL.